This TCR beta chain was captured in a study of T cells in localized non-small cell lung cancer. Assay used: immunoSEQ multiplex PCR; TCRdb lists only in-frame clones, some missing. Here the sample spans a few thousand clones, roughly 27% being singletons. Free of atypia, the adjacent lung was collected at least 2 cm away from the tumor margin. This clone was observed a handful of times. The length of the CDR3 is 13 residues. Germline CDR1 is LNHDA and CDR2 is SQIVND (reference sequence). The trim removed 6 bases at V and 6 bases at J, leaving 6 bases unmatched. The chain employs TRBV19 and TRBJ1-1; TRBD1 agrees at 8 bases. Source: normal lung tissue next to the tumor, taken before any cancer treatment. This clonotype was sampled from a male donor older than 55 with stage II lung adenocarcinoma. The CDR3 here is CASRDRDRAEAFF. The CDR3 nucleotides are TGTGCCAGTAGGGACAGGGACCGAGCTGAAGCTTTCTTT. The full variable domain, in which reference TRBV19 and TRBJ1-1 provide the parts outside the CDR3, is DGGITQSPKYLFRKEGQNVTLSCEQNLNHDAMYWYRQDPGQGLRLIYYSQIVNDFQKGDIAEGYSVSREKKESFPLTVTSAQKNPTAFYLCASRDRDRAEAFFGQGTRLTVV.